Listed below are T cell receptor beta chains from one sample, sequenced in a study of cytomegalovirus exposure and HLA in healthy donors. Sequencing was performed with immunoSEQ multiplex PCR; in TCRdb, only in-frame clones are kept and a portion is missing. The sample includes 150,000 to 200,000 clones, around 80% of them seen just once. The sequenced material came from PBMCs. These receptors were collected from a middle-aged man in good health and CMV-seronegative. CDR3s include the opening cysteine and the closing phenylalanine or tryptophan. The order of the fields is J gene, V gene, clone size, D gene, CDR3 DNA, CDR3 protein. The D gene is left open where the match is weak. Clone size is given for some rows only: seen once, a few or many times, or a class if the clone is expanded.

J gene: TRBJ2-4; V gene: TRBV5-1; clone size: .; D gene: TRBD2; CDR3 DNA: TGCGCCAGCAGCTGGGGACTAGCGGGAATCCTAGGAGACATTCAGTACTTC; CDR3 protein: CASSWGLAGILGDIQYF
J gene: TRBJ2-1; V gene: TRBV7-9; clone size: once; D gene: .; CDR3 DNA: TGTGCCAGCAGCTTCTCTCCCAATGAGCAGTTCTTC; CDR3 protein: CASSFSPNEQFF
J gene: TRBJ2-1; V gene: TRBV29-1; clone size: .; D gene: .; CDR3 DNA: TGCAGCGTTGAAAGGCCAGGGTATTTCGATGAGCAGTTCTTC; CDR3 protein: CSVERPGYFDEQFF
J gene: TRBJ2-1; V gene: TRBV29-1; clone size: .; D gene: TRBD1; CDR3 DNA: TGCAGCGTGAGGAGGGGGATGACAGGGGCTATTGAGCAGTTCTTC; CDR3 protein: CSVRRGMTGAIEQFF
J gene: TRBJ1-1; V gene: TRBV10-3; clone size: .; D gene: .; CDR3 DNA: TGTGCCATCTCTCCCGAGGGGAACACTGAAGCTTTCTTT; CDR3 protein: CAISPEGNTEAFF
J gene: TRBJ2-5; V gene: TRBV10-2; clone size: few; D gene: .; CDR3 DNA: TGCGCCAGCGGGAGGACTGCTAAGGAGACCCAGTACTTC; CDR3 protein: CASGRTAKETQYF
J gene: TRBJ2-4; V gene: TRBV19; clone size: .; D gene: .; CDR3 DNA: TGTGCCAGTAGCCAAATACAGGGAGACATTCAGTACTTC; CDR3 protein: CASSQIQGDIQYF
J gene: TRBJ2-3; V gene: TRBV15; clone size: .; D gene: .; CDR3 DNA: TGTGCCACCAGCAGAGAACGTTCACAGGGCACAGATACGCAGTATTTT; CDR3 protein: CATSRERSQGTDTQYF
J gene: TRBJ1-3; V gene: TRBV30; clone size: few; D gene: .; CDR3 DNA: TGTGCCTGGAGTGTACTAGGAAACACCATATATTTT; CDR3 protein: CAWSVLGNTIYF
J gene: TRBJ2-7; V gene: TRBV9; clone size: .; D gene: .; CDR3 DNA: TGTGCCAGCAGCGTCTTACGGGGGATGGGACAGACGGCCTACGAGCAGTACTTC; CDR3 protein: CASSVLRGMGQTAYEQYF
J gene: TRBJ1-1; V gene: TRBV7-3; clone size: .; D gene: .; CDR3 DNA: TGTGCCAGCAGCTTAGACAGTTCGAACACTGAAGCTTTCTTT; CDR3 protein: CASSLDSSNTEAFF
J gene: TRBJ2-4; V gene: TRBV6-5; clone size: few; D gene: TRBD1; CDR3 DNA: TGTGCCAGCAGTGGGACAGTCAAAAACATTCAGTACTTC; CDR3 protein: CASSGTVKNIQYF
J gene: TRBJ2-1; V gene: TRBV9; clone size: .; D gene: TRBD2; CDR3 DNA: TGTGCCAGCAGCGTATCCGGACTAGCGGGGTACAATGAGCAGTTCTTC; CDR3 protein: CASSVSGLAGYNEQFF
J gene: TRBJ2-1; V gene: TRBV18; clone size: .; D gene: TRBD1; CDR3 DNA: TGTGCCAGCTCACCATGGGACAGGTTCTACAATGAGCAGTTCTTC; CDR3 protein: CASSPWDRFYNEQFF
J gene: TRBJ2-1; V gene: TRBV10-1; clone size: .; D gene: .; CDR3 DNA: TGCGCCAGCAGTGATGGGCAGAGCTCCTACAATGAGCAGTTCTTC; CDR3 protein: CASSDGQSSYNEQFF
J gene: TRBJ1-1; V gene: TRBV30; clone size: few; D gene: .; CDR3 DNA: TGTGCCTGGACGAGGTTGAACACTGAAGCTTTCTTT; CDR3 protein: CAWTRLNTEAFF
J gene: TRBJ1-2; V gene: TRBV11-3; clone size: .; D gene: .; CDR3 DNA: TGTGCCAGCAGCTCGTACCGGGACACTAAAAGAGGCTACACCTTC; CDR3 protein: CASSSYRDTKRGYTF
J gene: TRBJ1-2; V gene: TRBV7-9; clone size: .; D gene: .; CDR3 DNA: TGTGCCAGCAGCGACGGGGGCTACACCTTC; CDR3 protein: CASSDGGYTF
J gene: TRBJ1-5; V gene: TRBV28; clone size: .; D gene: TRBD1; CDR3 DNA: TGTGCCAGCAGATCAAAAGCGGACAGGGGCAATCAGCCCCAGCATTTT; CDR3 protein: CASRSKADRGNQPQHF
J gene: TRBJ1-2; V gene: TRBV4-3; clone size: .; D gene: TRBD1; CDR3 DNA: TGCGCCAGCAGCCAAGGGGATGGGACAGGGGTTTACTATGGCTACACCTTC; CDR3 protein: CASSQGDGTGVYYGYTF
J gene: TRBJ2-7; V gene: TRBV6-6; clone size: few; D gene: TRBD1; CDR3 DNA: TGTGCCAGCAGTTATGGGGACAGGTCCTACGAGCAGTACTTC; CDR3 protein: CASSYGDRSYEQYF
J gene: TRBJ2-3; V gene: TRBV19; clone size: .; D gene: TRBD1; CDR3 DNA: TGTGCCAGTAATACCGTGGACAGGGGATACACAGATACGCAGTATTTT; CDR3 protein: CASNTVDRGYTDTQYF
J gene: TRBJ2-7; V gene: TRBV28; clone size: .; D gene: TRBD2; CDR3 DNA: TGTGCCAGCAGTCCCCAGAGCGGGAGGGCCCTCTCCTACGAGCAGTACTTC; CDR3 protein: CASSPQSGRALSYEQYF
J gene: TRBJ1-3; V gene: TRBV4-3; clone size: .; D gene: TRBD1; CDR3 DNA: TGCGCCAGCAGCCAAGAAACAGGGGGGACCCTTGGAAACACCATATATTTT; CDR3 protein: CASSQETGGTLGNTIYF
J gene: TRBJ1-5; V gene: TRBV5-1; clone size: few; D gene: .; CDR3 DNA: TGCGCCAGCAGCTTGGCCGCGGGAGGGGCTCAGCCCCAGCATTTT; CDR3 protein: CASSLAAGGAQPQHF
J gene: TRBJ2-7; V gene: TRBV4-3; clone size: .; D gene: .; CDR3 DNA: TGCGCCAGCAGCCAACGTCAGGGGCCAGCCTACGAGCAGTACTTC; CDR3 protein: CASSQRQGPAYEQYF
J gene: TRBJ1-5; V gene: TRBV9; clone size: few; D gene: .; CDR3 DNA: TGTGCCAGCAGCGAGCCCGAGGGACATTTCTATAGCAATCAGCCCCAGCATTTT; CDR3 protein: CASSEPEGHFYSNQPQHF
J gene: TRBJ2-3; V gene: TRBV14; clone size: .; D gene: .; CDR3 DNA: TGTGCCAGCAGTTACAGACAGGATTCTAGCACAGATACGCAGTATTTT; CDR3 protein: CASSYRQDSSTDTQYF
J gene: TRBJ2-1; V gene: TRBV6-4; clone size: .; D gene: .; CDR3 DNA: TGTGCCAGCAGTCCCGAGGCGGGATCGTCACGTGAGCAGTTCTTC; CDR3 protein: CASSPEAGSSREQFF
J gene: TRBJ1-2; V gene: TRBV18; clone size: .; D gene: .; CDR3 DNA: TGTGCCAGCTCACCCGACGCCCAGGCCCATGGCTACACCTTC; CDR3 protein: CASSPDAQAHGYTF
J gene: TRBJ1-1; V gene: TRBV19; clone size: .; D gene: .; CDR3 DNA: TGTGCCAGTAGTATCCCCGCCCTAGCTCCGGCTGAAGCTTTCTTT; CDR3 protein: CASSIPALAPAEAFF
J gene: TRBJ2-1; V gene: TRBV7-9; clone size: few; D gene: .; CDR3 DNA: TGTGCCAGCAGCTTCGCTAGCTCCTACAATGAGCAGTTCTTC; CDR3 protein: CASSFASSYNEQFF
J gene: TRBJ1-2; V gene: TRBV6-5; clone size: .; D gene: .; CDR3 DNA: TGTGCCAGCAGTTACTTCTACCCAGCGGACTATGGCTACACCTTC; CDR3 protein: CASSYFYPADYGYTF
J gene: TRBJ2-7; V gene: TRBV6-6; clone size: .; D gene: TRBD1; CDR3 DNA: TGTGCCAGCAGTTACGGACAGGCCCCGAACGAGCAGTACTTC; CDR3 protein: CASSYGQAPNEQYF
J gene: TRBJ2-1; V gene: TRBV27; clone size: .; D gene: TRBD2; CDR3 DNA: TGTGCCAGCAGACTAGCGGGGAAAATCAGTGAGCAGTTCTTC; CDR3 protein: CASRLAGKISEQFF
J gene: TRBJ2-1; V gene: TRBV9; clone size: .; D gene: .; CDR3 DNA: TGTGCCAGCAGCGTAGAGAGGGAGGCCCAGACCTACAATGAGCAGTTCTTC; CDR3 protein: CASSVEREAQTYNEQFF
J gene: TRBJ1-2; V gene: TRBV7-2; clone size: once; D gene: TRBD1; CDR3 DNA: TGTGCCAGCAGCTTTATCGACAGGACAGGGCACGGCTACACCTTC; CDR3 protein: CASSFIDRTGHGYTF
J gene: TRBJ1-1; V gene: TRBV7-8; clone size: .; D gene: .; CDR3 DNA: TGTGCCAGCAGCTTATTTCCTCCGGGGACTGAAGCTTTCTTT; CDR3 protein: CASSLFPPGTEAFF
J gene: TRBJ2-5; V gene: TRBV19; clone size: once; D gene: .; CDR3 DNA: TGTGCCAGTAGTATCGGACAAAACACCCTAAAGACCCAGTACTTC; CDR3 protein: CASSIGQNTLKTQYF
J gene: TRBJ2-3; V gene: TRBV7-8; clone size: .; D gene: .; CDR3 DNA: TGTGCCAGCAGCTTAGTTGTGCTAAGCACAGATACGCAGTATTTT; CDR3 protein: CASSLVVLSTDTQYF
J gene: TRBJ2-5; V gene: TRBV27; clone size: few; D gene: .; CDR3 DNA: TGTGCCAGCAGTTTTCAGGTTCAAGAGACCCAGTACTTC; CDR3 protein: CASSFQVQETQYF
J gene: TRBJ1-1; V gene: TRBV6-1; clone size: .; D gene: .; CDR3 DNA: TGTGCCAGTACCGGGACTGCGGGTGATAAAGCTTTCTTT; CDR3 protein: CASTGTAGDKAFF